The 11 T cell receptor beta chains below all came from one sample that was sequenced in a study of T cell repertoires in cytomegalovirus infection. Via MiXCR, TCRdb re-called the reads, giving one row per CDR3 protein. The table has about 260,000 distinct CDR3 sequences, approximately 9.1% seen once; the top ten hold about 15%. What was sequenced was PBMCs. Receptor source: a human donor in good health (CMV status not recorded). Some clones in this sample may be carry-over from other donors' samples.

This clonotype was counted many times. This chain connects TRBV28 to TRBJ1-1, with no clear D. Germline CDR1 is MDHEN and CDR2 is SYDVKM. This CDR3 is 14 amino acids long. The V end lost 8 bases, the J end lost 1 base, and 14 bases lay between the germline ends. The CDR3 region has the DNA TGTGCCAGCGGGTGGATGCAGAGGAACACTGAAGCTTTCTTT. Translation gives CASGWMQRNTEAFF.

There are many counts of this clonotype. The rearrangement uses TRBV7-8 and TRBJ2-7, with 7 bases fitting TRBD1. CDR1 is SGHVS and CDR2 is FQNEAQ in the germline V gene. Trimming at V came to 5 bases and at J to 6 bases, leaving 13 bases not matched to a gene. The CDR3 runs 15 residues. CDR3 coding DNA: TGTGCCAGCAGCCCGCGAGGGGACAGTTTCTCCGAGCAGTACTTC. Translating gives CASSPRGDSFSEQYF.

To note about this clonotype: It may be a read error: a sequence one base away is much more abundant. The gene calls are TRBV12-3 or TRBV12-4 and TRBJ2-3; 7 bases fit TRBD2. The CDR3 is 15 amino acids. The CDR3 region is CASSFLGEGTYTQYF. The CDR3 nucleotides read TGTGCCAGCAGTTTTCTGGGGGAGGGCACATATACGCAGTATTTT.

This clonotype was counted ten times or more. The chain employs TRBV7-2 and TRBJ2-7, with TRBD1 identical over 9 bases. The CDR3 runs 15 residues. Germline V gene sequence: CDR1 SGHTA, CDR2 FQGNSA. With V trimmed by 4 bases and J by 4 bases, 8 bases remained unmatched. CDR3 amino acids: CASSSSPGQGYEQYF. Written as DNA, the CDR3 is TGTGCCAGCAGCTCCTCCCCGGGACAGGGTTACGAGCAGTACTTC.

This clonotype occurred many times. The J gene is TRBJ2-7, the V gene TRBV7-8, with D unclear. From germline, CDR1 is SGHVS and CDR2 FQNEAQ. Trimming removed 3 bases at V and 7 bases at J, with 16 bases between. The CDR3 runs 14 residues. CDR3 nucleotide sequence: TGTGCCAGCAGCTTGGCCCAGACCCCGACAGAGCAGTACTTC. Protein: CASSLAQTPTEQYF.

This clonotype was seen repeatedly, ten times or more. The chain carries TRBV28 and TRBJ2-2, with a weak D call TRBD1 (5 bases). The germline V gene encodes CDR1 MDHEN and CDR2 SYDVKM. The CDR3 has 15 amino acids. The ends were cut back, 5 bases at V and 5 bases at J, with 15 bases in the middle. CDR3 in DNA: TGTGCCAGCAGTCCGCCGAACAGGCCTACCGGGGAGCTGTTTTTT. It encodes CASSPPNRPTGELFF.

This clonotype was recorded many times. CDR3 nucleotide sequence: TGTGCCAGCAGTTACTCGAGAATCCGGCAGTACAATGAGCAGTTCTTC. It yields the protein CASSYSRIRQYNEQFF. The V gene is TRBV6-2 or TRBV6-3, the J gene TRBJ2-1; unclear D gene. The CDR3 has 16 amino acids. Trimming cost V 0 bases and J 4 bases, with 13 bases left between them. The germline V gene has CDR1 MNHEY and CDR2 SVGEGT.

This clonotype was counted at least ten times. The rearrangement uses TRBV28 and TRBJ1-1, with D possibly TRBD1 on 6 matching bases. The CDR3 is made up of 14 amino acids. V lost 5 bases and J 1 base, leaving 11 bases between the germline ends. From germline, CDR1 is MDHEN and CDR2 SYDVKM. The CDR3: CASSPLQGNTEAFF. CDR3 nucleotide sequence: TGTGCCAGCAGTCCTTTACAGGGGAACACTGAAGCTTTCTTT.

This clonotype was found many times. The J gene is TRBJ2-2, the V gene TRBV7-2; D is unresolved. Germline assignment: CDR1 SGHTA and CDR2 FQGNSA. The V gene lost 1 base and the J gene lost 6 bases, with 21 bases spanning the gap. This CDR3 has 18 residues. CDR3 nucleotides: TGTGCCAGCAGCTTAGAATCGGTGGTCGCGGTTTTTCCCGGGGAGCTGTTTTTT. It translates to CASSLESVVAVFPGELFF.

This clonotype was detected ten times or more. The genes are TRBV11-2 and TRBJ2-7; a possible D gene is TRBD1 (6 bases). With 5 bases removed from V and 3 bases from J, the gap between germline ends came to 11 bases. The CDR3 covers 13 residues. Per germline, CDR1 SGHAT and CDR2 FQNNGV. CDR3 nucleotides: TGTGCCAGCAGCCGGACAGAGGACTACGAGCAGTACTTC. This encodes CASSRTEDYEQYF. The complete variable domain, with remaining parts taken from reference TRBV11-2 and TRBJ2-7, reads EAGVAQSPRYKIIEKRQSVAFWCNPISGHATLYWYQQILGQGPKLLIQFQNNGVVDDSQLPKDRFSAERLKGVDSTLKIQPAKLEDSAVYLCASSRTEDYEQYFGPGTRLTVT.

This clonotype has a count of ten or more. The CDR3 region has the DNA TGTGCCAGCAGCTGGATTCGGACTAGCGGGAGGGCCTTGTCGCCAGATACGCAGTATTTT. Protein: CASSWIRTSGRALSPDTQYF. The J gene is TRBJ2-3, the V gene TRBV11-2, with 15 nucleotides matching TRBD2. This CDR3 region has 20 residues. Germline V gives CDR1 SGHAT, CDR2 FQNNGV. V lost 4 bases, J lost 4 bases, and 15 bases stayed unmatched.